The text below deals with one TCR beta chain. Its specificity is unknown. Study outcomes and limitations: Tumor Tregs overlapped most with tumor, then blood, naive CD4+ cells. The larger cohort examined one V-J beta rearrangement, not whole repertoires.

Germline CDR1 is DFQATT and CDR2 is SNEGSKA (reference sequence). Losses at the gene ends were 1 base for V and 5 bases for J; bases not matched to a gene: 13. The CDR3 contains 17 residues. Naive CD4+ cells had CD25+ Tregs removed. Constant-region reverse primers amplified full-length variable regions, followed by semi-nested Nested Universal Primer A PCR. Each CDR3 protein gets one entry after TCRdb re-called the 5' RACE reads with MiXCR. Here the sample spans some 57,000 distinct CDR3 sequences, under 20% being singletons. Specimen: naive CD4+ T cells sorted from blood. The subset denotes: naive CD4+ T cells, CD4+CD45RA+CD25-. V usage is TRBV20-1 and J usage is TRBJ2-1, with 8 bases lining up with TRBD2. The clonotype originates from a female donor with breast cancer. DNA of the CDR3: TGCAGTGCTAGAGCCCCACCGGGGGGGTGGGGGGACAATGAGCAGTTCTTC. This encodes CSARAPPGGWGDNEQFF.